The clone carrying this T cell receptor (beta chain) was seen at least ten times. The sample's time point: after trial treatment. The sample's treatment: LDRT plus nivolumab, ipilimumab, low-dose cyclophosphamide and aspirin (RACIN trial). Nivolumab, ipilimumab, aspirin, low-dose cyclophosphamide and low-dose radiotherapy were given to donors. Gene-specific TRAV and TRBV primers were used for first-strand cDNA, covering alpha and beta chains. TCRs were amplified for approximately 21 PCR cycles with a constant-region primer and V-primer adapter. Following isolation, mRNA was amplified via in vitro transcription. TCRdb itself ran the reads through MiXCR, one entry per CDR3 protein. The sample has about 58,000 distinct CDR3 sequences, approximately 22% seen once; the top ten hold under 7%. This specimen belongs to a study of low-dose radiotherapy and immunotherapy resistance in tumors. Whole-study context: Cohort 2 received 1 Gy per fraction every two weeks, totaling 13 Gy over 26 weeks. Every two weeks patients got nivolumab 240 mg flat dose, plus ipilimumab 1 mg/kg every six weeks, intravenously.

Germline values: CDR1 SQVTM, CDR2 ANQGSEA. V was trimmed by 7 bases and J by 7 bases, leaving 17 bases between them. The CDR3 extends over 12 amino acids. The TCR sequence derives from a male donor with prostate cancer. This material consisted of PBMCs, taken after low-dose radiotherapy plus immunotherapy. This chain joins TRBV29-1 and TRBJ2-7, with a possible D match to TRBD2 (5 bases). CDR3: CSGGSEAWEQYF. In nucleotides, the CDR3 is TGCAGCGGCGGCTCGGAGGCCTGGGAGCAGTACTTC.